The clone carrying this TCR beta chain was recorded at least ten times. Antigen: not known. This record belongs to a study of naive and memory T cell subsets. Overall study results and limits: Possibly reflecting memory cells re-expressing CD45RA, a few larger clonotypes occurred in naive repertoires, especially CD8. TCR abundance followed a power law differing between naive and memory subsets. Gini index rose across naive, CM, EM and EMRA in CD4 and CD8. In naive cells, over 90% of TCR sequences were seen only once.

An equimolar mix of two oligonucleotides served as the beta constant-region primer for TRBC1 and TRBC2. Four rounds of PCR amplified the ligated cDNA using nested alpha and beta constant-region primers plus SP2. In TCRdb, the UMI-ligation and nested PCR reads were re-called with MiXCR into one record per CDR3 protein. There are 130,000 to 150,000 distinct CDR3 sequences in the sample; 22% occur only once, and 0.095% to 0.12% lies in the top ten. V was clipped by 6 bases and J by 4 bases, with 18 bases between them. Germline CDR1 DFQATT, CDR2 SNEGSKA (reference sequence). The CDR3 is made up of 14 amino acids.

The sequence was collected from a human donor in good health. The genes are TRBV20-1 and TRBJ1-1; D perhaps matches TRBD1 (6 bases). The sample taken for sequencing was naive CD4+ T cells from blood. This chain's CDR3 is CSAPARGKSTEAFF. CDR3 nucleotide sequence: TGCAGTGCCCCGGCAAGGGGGAAAAGCACTGAAGCTTTCTTT.